The 20 T cell receptor beta chains below all came from one sample that was sequenced in a study of cytomegalovirus exposure and HLA in healthy donors. PCR employed 60 Vbeta and 13 Jbeta primers. Sequencing used immunoSEQ multiplex PCR; TCRdb keeps in-frame clones, though not all of them. The table lists 77,000 or so clones, 60% to 85% of them singletons. Sequences were obtained from PBMCs. These receptors were obtained from a man aged 40-55 years in good health and CMV-seronegative.

This sequence joins TRBV5-4 and TRBJ2-2; 7 bases are shared with TRBD2. Germline loops: CDR1 SGHNT, CDR2 YYREEE (reference sequence). Trimming removed 0 bases from V and 4 bases from J; junction bases left unmatched: 3. The CDR3 has 15 residues. CDR3 sequence: CASSLGLAITGELFF. The CDR3 nucleotides are TGTGCCAGCAGCTTGGGACTAGCTATCACCGGGGAGCTGTTTTTT.

The chain joins TRBV11-3 to TRBJ1-3; no clear D gene. Trimming pared 3 bases from V and 2 bases from J, leaving 5 bases between. Looked up from germline, CDR1 is SGHNT and CDR2 is YENEEA. CDR3 length: 13 residues. CDR3 sequence: CASSFKPGNTIYF. As DNA, the CDR3 is TGTGCCAGCAGCTTTAAGCCTGGAAACACCATATATTTT.

The chain combines TRBV18 with TRBJ2-7, with a tentative D call TRBD2 (6 bases). Germline CDR1 and CDR2: KGHSH and LQKENI. The CDR3 spans 14 residues. With 1 base removed from V and 7 bases from J, the gap between germline ends came to 14 bases. CDR3 coding DNA: TGTGCCAGCTCACCACGCGCGGGGCTGGGAGAGCAGTACTTC. It encodes CASSPRAGLGEQYF.

This clone was observed a few times. At one of its ends the junction is not consistent with the germline gene, which may arise from a read error. The chain joins TRBV19 to TRBJ1-1, with TRBD1 as a possible D gene (5 bases). Germline V gene lookup returns CDR1 LNHDA and CDR2 SQIVND (reference sequence). CDR3 size: 15 residues. The DNA for the CDR3 is TGTGCCAGTAGTCCTAACCGGGGGGGGAACGCTGAAGCTTTCTTT. As protein: CASSPNRGGNAEAFF.

The V and J genes are TRBV6-1 and TRBJ2-7; D is undetermined. V gave up 0 bases and J gave up 2 bases, with 11 bases separating them. This CDR3 is 15 amino acids long. The germline gives CDR1 MNHNS, CDR2 SASEGT. The CDR3 sequence is CASSEAPPITYEQYF. CDR3 nucleotides: TGTGCCAGCAGTGAAGCGCCCCCTATAACCTACGAGCAGTACTTC.

J is TRBJ2-1 and V is TRBV27, with 9 bases matching TRBD2. The junction had 9 bases not matched to a gene; V was cut back by 8 bases and J by 4 bases. This CDR3 has 15 amino acids. The germline V gene has CDR1 MNHEY and CDR2 SMNVEV (reference sequence). The CDR3 sequence is CASLLRLAGYNEQFF. CDR3 bases: TGTGCCAGCCTTCTTCGTCTAGCGGGATACAATGAGCAGTTCTTC.

V usage is TRBV7-6 and J usage is TRBJ2-1; the match to TRBD2 covers 9 bases. This CDR3 region has 15 residues. Germline CDR1 is SGHVS and CDR2 is FNYEAQ. Trimming cost V 1 base and J 9 bases; bases outside gene matches: 7. The CDR3: CASSLEGGRASEQFF. The CDR3, as DNA: TGTGCCAGCAGCTTAGAGGGCGGGAGGGCCAGTGAGCAGTTCTTC.

The chain uses TRBV5-1 and TRBJ2-2; 9 nucleotides agree with TRBD2. The CDR3 extends over 15 amino acids. In germline, CDR1 is SGHRS, CDR2 YFSETQ. J was trimmed by 5 bases and V by 4 bases; bases with no gene match: 6. CDR3 amino acids: CASSSSGSLTGELFF. Here the CDR3 DNA reads TGCGCCAGCAGCAGTAGCGGGAGTCTAACCGGGGAGCTGTTTTTT.

The chain recombines TRBV28 with TRBJ1-2, with D maybe TRBD1 (5 bases). From germline, CDR1 is MDHEN and CDR2 SYDVKM. Trimming cost V 2 bases and J 5 bases, with 12 bases left between them. This CDR3 spans 14 amino acids. The CDR3 is CASSLGAGSYGYTF. DNA of the CDR3: TGTGCCAGCAGTTTAGGGGCAGGGTCTTATGGCTACACCTTC.

This sequence joins TRBV11-2 and TRBJ1-4; D unclear. CDR1 is SGHAT, CDR2 FQNNGV, per germline. Trimming took off 8 bases at V and 4 bases at J, with 14 bases between the two ends. The CDR3 has 14 amino acids. The CDR3 region has the DNA TGTGCCAGCGGTCGGGCGGGCCGTAATGAAAAACTGTTTTTT. Protein product: CASGRAGRNEKLFF.

The gene calls are TRBV2 and TRBJ1-4; possible D gene TRBD1, 5 bases. Germline CDR1 reads SNHLY; CDR2 reads FYNNEI. The CDR3 loop spans 15 amino acids. Trimming took 7 bases from V and 0 from J, leaving 12 bases between them. The CDR3 nucleotides read TGTGCCAGCAACCGACAGCCTGCAACTAATGAAAAACTGTTTTTT. Protein product: CASNRQPATNEKLFF.

V usage is TRBV7-3 and J usage is TRBJ2-5; TRBD1 agrees at 7 bases. CDR3 length equals 15 residues. Looked up from germline, CDR1 is SGHTA and CDR2 is FQGTGA. V lost 5 bases to trimming and J lost 4 bases; unmatched junction nucleotides: 10. CDR3 DNA sequence: TGTGCCAGCAGCCCCCAGACAGGGAACGGAGAGACCCAGTACTTC. Its translation is CASSPQTGNGETQYF.

In regard to this clone: An end of the junction does not agree with germline; a read error may underlie this. The rearrangement joins TRBV4-1 to TRBJ2-7; a weak D match, TRBD2 (7 bases). The CDR3 runs 16 residues. From germline, CDR1 is MGHRA and CDR2 YSYEKL. In DNA, the CDR3 is TGCGTCAGCAGCCAAGGGGGGGTACGAAACCCCTACGAGCAGTACTTC. This gives the protein CVSSQGGVRNPYEQYF.

The chain employs TRBV5-1 and TRBJ2-3; 8 bases are shared with TRBD2. Germline loops: CDR1 SGHRS, CDR2 YFSETQ. This CDR3 has 16 residues. Trimming at V came to 0 bases and at J to 4 bases, leaving 7 bases not matched to a gene. The CDR3 reads CASSLVGIAGPDTQYF. DNA for the CDR3: TGCGCCAGCAGCTTGGTGGGGATAGCGGGACCAGATACGCAGTATTTT.

This clone occurred a few times. V gene TRBV7-9 combines with J gene TRBJ2-7; 7 nucleotides agree with TRBD2. Germline V gene lookup returns CDR1 SEHNR and CDR2 FQNEAQ (reference sequence). With V trimmed by 5 bases and J by 2 bases, 6 bases remained unmatched. The CDR3 is 14 amino acids. The CDR3 DNA follows: TGTGCCAGCAGCCGAGACGCGGGAGCCTACGAGCAGTACTTC. Residues: CASSRDAGAYEQYF.

V is TRBV5-5 and J is TRBJ2-5; D is possibly TRBD2 (6 bases). The CDR3 length is 16 residues. Germline-derived CDR1 and CDR2 are SGHKS and YYEKEE (reference sequence). V dropped 1 base and J dropped 4 bases, with 17 bases sitting between them. The CDR3 nucleotides read TGTGCCAGCAGCTTGATTCCTCTCTACGGGGGAGAGACCCAGTACTTC. As protein: CASSLIPLYGGETQYF.

The V and J genes are TRBV5-1 and TRBJ2-2, with D perhaps TRBD1 (6 bases). Per the germline V gene, CDR1 is SGHRS and CDR2 is YFSETQ. This CDR3 has 16 amino acids. Trimming cost V 0 bases and J 5 bases, with 14 bases left between them. The CDR3 bases are TGCGCCAGCAGCTTGGACGGCAGGGGTACAACCGGGGAGCTGTTTTTT. Amino acid sequence: CASSLDGRGTTGELFF.

Note on this clone: Germline is not matched at one junction end, which may reflect a read error. The rearrangement uses TRBV18 and TRBJ2-6; tentatively, D is TRBD1 (5 bases). The CDR3 is 18 residues long. Per the germline V gene, CDR1 is KGHSH and CDR2 is LQKENI. The CDR3 DNA reads as TGTGCCAGCTCACCACGAAGGGGCCACCTATCTGGGGCCAACGGCCTGACTTTC. Its protein product is CASSPRRGHLSGANGLTF.

V usage is TRBV30 and J usage is TRBJ2-7, with D possibly TRBD1 on 6 matching bases. The CDR3 contains 15 residues. CDR1 GTSNPN and CDR2 SVGIG come from the germline V gene (reference sequence). Trimming left V 0 bases short and J 3 bases short, with 15 bases between. CDR3 amino acids: CAWSVLGEGDYEQYF. CDR3 DNA sequence: TGTGCCTGGAGTGTACTTGGCGAGGGGGACTACGAGCAGTACTTC.

Only one count was recorded for this clone. V usage is TRBV1 and J usage is TRBJ1-4; the D call TRBD1 from the table was never checked on the DNA. TRBV1 counts as a pseudogene. The CDR3 is made up of 16 amino acids. In DNA, the CDR3 is TGCACCAGCAGCCAAGAGACAGGGTCTTCCATTGAAAAACTGTTTTTT. Protein product: CTSSQETGSSIEKLFF.